The 20 T cell receptor beta chains listed next were all sequenced from one sample in a study of preoperative IRX-2 immunotherapy in early breast cancer (dated by TCRdb to about 2019). Libraries came from the immunoSEQ multiplex PCR assay. TCRdb's version of the immuneACCESS table is confined to in-frame rearrangements and falls short of the full clone set. An unresolved V gene accounts for under half of the shortfall where checked; the remainder is of unknown origin. This sample gives about 98,000 clones in total; more than 80% of them show up just once. Of the sample, about 2.1% is held by the ten largest clones. In light of the paper, this sample's treatment or condition label describes: preoperative locoregional IRX-2 cytokine immunotherapy. This specimen was tumor tissue, taken after IRX-2 immunotherapy. These TCRs come from a human donor with breast cancer.

The chain is built from TRBV28 and TRBJ1-1; the D is unclear. V was trimmed by 5 bases and J by 1 base, leaving 8 bases between them. This CDR3 contains 13 residues. The germline gives CDR1 MDHEN, CDR2 SYDVKM. The DNA of the CDR3 is TGTGCCAGCAGTCCATGGGGGAACACTGAAGCTTTCTTT. As protein: CASSPWGNTEAFF.

The table lists this clone with a count of one. The chain links TRBV28 to TRBJ2-7, with unresolved D. Germline CDR1 MDHEN, CDR2 SYDVKM. There are 13 residues in the CDR3. V was trimmed by 1 base and J by 4 bases, leaving 8 bases between them. The CDR3 spells CASSLSNMYEQYF. CDR3 coding DNA: TGTGCCAGCAGTTTATCGAACATGTACGAGCAGTACTTC. The variable domain in full, with the rest retrieved from reference TRBV28 and TRBJ2-7, is DVKVTQSSRYLVKRTGEKVFLECVQDMDHENMFWYRQDPGLGLRLIYFSYDVKMKEKGDIPEGYSVSREKKERFSLILESASTNQTSMYLCASSLSNMYEQYFGPGTRLTVT.

The chain uses TRBV19 and TRBJ2-1; no firm D call. Germline V gene lookup returns CDR1 LNHDA and CDR2 SQIVND (reference sequence). The CDR3 has 13 residues. The germline V and J ends were trimmed by 4 bases and 3 bases, with 7 bases remaining between them. DNA for the CDR3: TGTGCCAGTAGTAGAGCTGTCTACAATGAGCAGTTCTTC. Its protein product is CASSRAVYNEQFF.

The V call is TRBV7-1, the J call TRBJ2-1; D gene unclear. TRBV7-1 is identified as an open reading frame with a role that is uncertain. The V gene lost 4 bases and the J gene lost 6 bases, with 13 bases spanning the gap. This CDR3 spans 14 amino acids. The CDR3 loop reads CASSLQLGSNEQFF. The CDR3 DNA reads TGTGCCAGCAGCTTACAATTGGGTTCCAATGAGCAGTTCTTC.

The gene calls are TRBV5-1 and TRBJ2-5; D remains ambiguous. CDR1 is SGHRS, CDR2 YFSETQ, per germline. Trimming shortened V by 2 bases and J by 4 bases, and 12 bases separated the two germline ends. The CDR3 is made up of 14 amino acids. CDR3 DNA: TGCGCCAGCAGCTTTAGCAGGTCTGGAGAGACCCAGTACTTC. Protein: CASSFSRSGETQYF.

V gene TRBV30 combines with J gene TRBJ2-7; possible D gene TRBD2, 5 bases. With 4 bases removed from V and 6 bases from J, the gap between germline ends came to 16 bases. Germline V gives CDR1 GTSNPN, CDR2 SVGIG (reference sequence). The CDR3 is 13 residues long. DNA for the CDR3: TGTGCCTGGACCCAAACTAGTTTCTCCGAGCAGTACTTC. Its translation: CAWTQTSFSEQYF.

The chain is built from TRBV10-1 and TRBJ2-2; TRBD2 is a possible D gene (6 bases). This CDR3 is 16 amino acids long. Deletions cut 0 bases from V and 4 bases from J, with 12 bases between. Per the germline V gene, CDR1 is WNHNN and CDR2 is SYGVQD (reference sequence). The CDR3 DNA reads as TGCGCCAGCAGTGAGTCCAGACGGCGGGGCACCGGGGAGCTGTTTTTT. As protein: CASSESRRRGTGELFF.

The rearrangement links TRBV18 to TRBJ1-5; D gene ambiguous. The CDR3 sequence is 14 residues long. Germline-derived CDR1 and CDR2 are KGHSH and LQKENI. V lost 3 bases and J 1 base, leaving 7 bases between the germline ends. This chain's CDR3 is CASSPGESNQPQHF. The CDR3 region has the DNA TGTGCCAGCTCACCCGGCGAGAGCAATCAGCCCCAGCATTTT.

The gene calls are TRBV5-1 and TRBJ1-6, with D unclear. Trimming removed 5 bases from V and 5 bases from J, with 11 bases in between. The CDR3 loop spans 14 amino acids. Germline CDR1 reads SGHRS; CDR2 reads YFSETQ. CDR3 nucleotides: TGCGCCAGCAGTTCCGGACGGAATAATTCACCCCTCCACTTT. It translates to CASSSGRNNSPLHF.

V and J are TRBV5-1 and TRBJ2-7; 9 bases fit TRBD1. The CDR3 extends over 15 amino acids. CDR1 is SGHRS, CDR2 YFSETQ, per germline. Germline trimming cut 0 bases from V and 4 bases from J; bases unmatched to any gene: 5. As DNA, the CDR3 is TGCGCCAGCAGCTTGGGTGCAGGACAGGGGTACGAGCAGTACTTC. Translated, it gives CASSLGAGQGYEQYF.

The chain joins TRBV5-1 to TRBJ2-7, with a weak D call TRBD2 (7 bases). Germline V CDR1 and CDR2: SGHRS, YFSETQ. This CDR3 comprises 15 residues. The V end was cut by 4 bases, the J end by 5 bases, with 19 bases between. In DNA form, the CDR3 reads TGCGCCAGCAGCCGGGAGGTGATACAGGGCCACGAGCAGTACTTC. Protein sequence: CASSREVIQGHEQYF.

V gene TRBV5-1 combines with J gene TRBJ2-6; no reliable D call. Looked up from germline, CDR1 is SGHRS and CDR2 is YFSETQ. CDR3 length: 15 residues. The germline V and J ends were trimmed by 1 base and 2 bases, with 7 bases remaining between them. CDR3 residues: CASSLTPAGANVLTF. In DNA form, the CDR3 reads TGCGCCAGCAGCTTGACGCCGGCTGGGGCCAACGTCCTGACTTTC.

The chain uses TRBV28 and TRBJ1-1; 10 nucleotides match TRBD1. V trimming: 8 bases; J trimming: 8 bases; junction bases outside the gene matches: 11. The length of the CDR3 is 14 residues. CDR1 and CDR2 from the germline V gene are MDHEN and SYDVKM. As DNA, the CDR3 is TGTGCCAGCTTTGGGACGGGGACAGGGGCCGAAGCTTTCTTT. This translates into CASFGTGTGAEAFF.

This clone was counted only a few times. The rearrangement uses TRBV30 and TRBJ1-5; D is perhaps TRBD1 (5 bases). V gave up 2 bases and J gave up 4 bases, with 9 bases separating them. The CDR3 spans 13 residues. Germline assignment: CDR1 GTSNPN and CDR2 SVGIG (reference sequence). CDR3 coding DNA: TGTGCCTGGAGTAGGGACGCGAATCAGCCCCAGCATTTT. This gives the protein CAWSRDANQPQHF.

The chain is built from TRBV16 and TRBJ1-2, with D unclear. The V gene's germline CDR1 is KGHSY and CDR2 FQNENV. Between the trimmed V and J ends, which lost 2 bases and 2 bases, there was a span of 6 bases. CDR3 length: 13 amino acids. The CDR3 nucleotides read TGTGCCAGCAGCCAAGACAAGAACTATGGCTACACCTTC. It specifies CASSQDKNYGYTF.

The gene calls are TRBV7-1 and TRBJ2-7; D is perhaps TRBD2 (6 bases). TRBV7-1 is sorted into the ORF group, with uncertain function. This CDR3 has 14 residues. Trimming shortened V by 5 bases and J by 7 bases, and 18 bases separated the two germline ends. The CDR3 DNA reads as TGTGCCAGCAGCACGCTTGACGACGGAGGGGAGCAGTACTTC. Translating gives CASSTLDDGGEQYF.

The rearrangement joins TRBV30 to TRBJ1-2; perhaps TRBD1 as D (5 bases). The CDR3 is 14 amino acids. Trimming cost V 3 bases and J 5 bases, with 16 bases left between them. From germline, CDR1 is GTSNPN and CDR2 SVGIG (reference sequence). In DNA, the CDR3 is TGTGCCTGGAGAAAGGGGACCCTCCTATATGGCTACACCTTC. The encoded protein is CAWRKGTLLYGYTF.

As to this clone: The same CDR3 arises from other DNA sequences in this sample as well. This chain uses TRBV5-1 with TRBJ1-3; D is undetermined. Germline assignment: CDR1 SGHRS and CDR2 YFSETQ. V was shortened by 3 bases and J by 1 base, with 11 bases between the two germline ends. The CDR3 runs 15 residues. CDR3 DNA sequence: TGCGCCAGCAGCTCCGATTCCTTTTCTGGAAACACCATATATTTT. Its protein product is CASSSDSFSGNTIYF. Complete variable domain (other parts from reference TRBV5-1 and TRBJ1-3): KAGVTQTPRYLIKTRGQQVTLSCSPISGHRSVSWYQQTPGQGLQFLFEYFSETQRNKGNFPGRFSGRQFSNSRSEMNVSTLELGDSALYLCASSSDSFSGNTIYFGEGSWLTVV.

The V and J genes are TRBV30 and TRBJ1-5; possible D gene TRBD1, 6 bases. The CDR3 has 14 amino acids. Germline loops: CDR1 GTSNPN, CDR2 SVGIG (reference sequence). V was shortened by 2 bases and J by 11 bases, with 19 bases between the two germline ends. The CDR3 reads CAWSNTGTGAAQHF. CDR3 DNA sequence: TGTGCCTGGAGTAATACAGGGACCGGAGCTGCCCAGCATTTT.

To note about this clone: A base remains ambiguous or unread, so its encoded residue is written X. This rearrangement joins TRBV5-1 to TRBJ1-5, with D tentatively TRBD1 (6 bases). The CDR3 spans 15 residues. Looked up from germline, CDR1 is SGHRS and CDR2 is YFSETQ. Trimming left V 0 bases short and J 2 bases short, with 9 bases between. The CDR3: CASSLDXGGNQPQHF. DNA for the CDR3: TGCGCCAGCAGCTTGGATMCAGGGGGCAATCAGCCCCAGCATTTT.